The T cell receptor (beta chain) under discussion was sequenced for a study of control samples from healthy donors and cancer patients. The CDR3 sequence is 14 residues long. Germline V gene data show CDR1 as LNHDA and CDR2 as SQIVND (reference sequence). The V gene end was trimmed by 4 bases and the J gene end by 1 base; junction bases not matched to a gene: 1. TCRdb's table, derived via immunoSEQ multiplex PCR, lists solely in-frame clones and lacks some. In the table there are around 94,000 clones, around 87% of which are singletons. The chain joins TRBV19 to TRBJ2-3, with 8 bases that match TRBD1. This sequence was found in a woman aged 45-59 years in good health. Source material: blood. For the CDR3, the DNA is TGTGCCAGTAGTACGACAGGGGGCACAGATACGCAGTATTTT. This sequence encodes CASSTTGGTDTQYF.